Described below is a single T cell receptor (beta chain) sequence and its context. Repertoires were generated with immunoSEQ multiplex PCR, while TCRdb's copy carries only in-frame clones and drops some. In the table there are approximately 82,000 clones, 65% to 90% of which are singletons. The data originate from a study of OX40 agonist ivuxolimab in advanced cancers. The germline V gene encodes CDR1 SGHNT and CDR2 YENEEA. Trimming pared 5 bases from V and 7 bases from J, leaving 21 bases between. This CDR3 has 15 residues. The material sequenced was CD4+ or CD8+ T cells sorted from blood, taken in a trial of the OX40 agonist ivuxolimab. The V call is TRBV11-3, the J call TRBJ2-7; perhaps TRBD2 as D (6 bases). The source of this sequence is an adult with an advanced solid tumor such as melanoma, head and neck, liver or kidney cancer. The CDR3: CASSPYPTGESEQYF. CDR3 DNA sequence: TGTGCCAGCAGCCCATATCCCACGGGGGAAAGTGAGCAGTACTTC.